The 5 T cell receptor beta chains below all came from one sample that was sequenced in a study of T cells after yellow fever vaccination. TCRdb ran MiXCR on the 5' RACE reads and lists one entry per CDR3 protein. The sample lists under 500,000 distinct CDR3 sequences, 15% to 20% seen once, with roughly 19% in the top ten. Sequenced material: PBMCs, taken before the yellow fever booster vaccination. These receptors all come from a man aged 18-30 years who received the YFV17D yellow fever vaccine.

This chain links TRBV3-1 with TRBJ2-1; TRBD2 aligns across 9 bases. J gave up 8 bases and V 3 bases, and 11 bases lay outside the gene matches. The CDR3 sequence is 16 residues long. Germline CDR1 LGHDT, CDR2 YNNKEL (reference sequence). The CDR3 reads CASSHSIQRGAYEQFF. DNA of the CDR3: TGTGCCAGCAGCCATAGTATCCAGCGGGGGGCGTATGAGCAGTTCTTC.

Only a few counts were recorded for this clonotype. J is TRBJ2-5 and V is TRBV6-2 or TRBV6-3, with TRBD2 identical over 16 bases. Germline V gives CDR1 MNHEY, CDR2 SVGEGT. The CDR3 loop spans 16 amino acids. The V segment lost 6 bases and the J segment 9 bases; nucleotides outside the gene matches: 10. The CDR3 coding sequence is TGTGCCAGCAGGGGACTAGCGGGGGGGCCGTCGGCTGCCCAGTACTTC. Translating it yields CASRGLAGGPSAAQYF.

The chain has TRBV5-1 and TRBJ2-5; TRBD1 matches at 8 bases. Germline CDR1 is SGHRS and CDR2 is YFSETQ. The CDR3 has 15 amino acids. V gave up 3 bases and J gave up 5 bases; unmatched junction bases: 9. The CDR3 here is CASSSWTGLGETQYF. The CDR3 DNA is TGCGCCAGCAGCTCCTGGACAGGGTTGGGTGAGACCCAGTACTTC.

This clonotype has more than one count but fewer than ten. The junction differs from germline at one of its ends, possibly a read error. The chain employs TRBV7-9 and TRBJ1-2; possibly TRBD1 for D (6 bases). This CDR3 has 14 amino acids. Germline CDR1 SEHNR, CDR2 FQNEAQ (reference sequence). In DNA form, the CDR3 reads TGTGCCAGCAGCTTTACAGGGACCGCCTATGGCTACGCCTTC. Its translation is CASSFTGTAYGYAF.

The V gene is TRBV5-1, the J gene TRBJ1-2, with a weak D call TRBD1 (5 bases). Germline-derived CDR1 and CDR2 are SGHRS and YFSETQ. The CDR3 totals 16 residues. The germline V and J ends were trimmed by 3 bases and 3 bases, with 18 bases remaining between them. CDR3 region: CASSSRTLTSDYGYTF. The CDR3 DNA reads as TGCGCCAGCAGCTCCCGGACATTAACGAGTGACTATGGCTACACCTTC.